This TCR beta chain stems from a study of CD8 T cells in ankylosing spondylitis. Germline loops: CDR1 MNHEY, CDR2 SMNVEV (reference sequence). The CDR3 sequence is 18 residues long. J was trimmed by 6 bases and V by 4 bases; bases with no gene match: 15. This clonotype has more than one count but fewer than ten. The antigen is unknown. General observations from the study: A TCR beta motif made of about 8 highly homologous variants seemed typical of ankylosing spondylitis blood. Earlier literature documents some of the motif variants in reactive arthritis synovial fluid and blood.

Libraries of TCR beta came from quantitative 5'-RACE with molecular barcodes. MiXCR, run by TCRdb on the 5' RACE reads, gives a single entry per CDR3 protein. Here the sample spans more than 150,000 distinct CDR3 sequences, around 13% being singletons. The source material was blood, either unsorted or a sorted T cell fraction (not recorded which). The source of this sequence is a female donor with ankylosing spondylitis or in good health (not recorded which). V gene TRBV27 combines with J gene TRBJ2-7, with 13 positions matching TRBD2. The CDR3 is CASSSTSGRASQPPEQYF. CDR3 DNA: TGTGCCAGCAGTTCCACTAGCGGGAGGGCGTCCCAACCTCCCGAGCAGTACTTC.